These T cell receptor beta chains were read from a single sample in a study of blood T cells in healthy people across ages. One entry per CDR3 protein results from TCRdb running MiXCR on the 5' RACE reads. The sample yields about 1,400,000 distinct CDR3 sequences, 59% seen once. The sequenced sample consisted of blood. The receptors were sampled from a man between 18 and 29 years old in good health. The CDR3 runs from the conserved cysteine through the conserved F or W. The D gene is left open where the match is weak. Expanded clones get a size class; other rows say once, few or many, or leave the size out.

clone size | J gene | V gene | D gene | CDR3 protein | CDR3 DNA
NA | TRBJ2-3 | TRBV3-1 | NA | CASSQVDPSRPLTDTQYF | TGTGCCAGCAGCCAAGTTGACCCGTCCCGACCTCTTACAGATACGCAGTATTTT
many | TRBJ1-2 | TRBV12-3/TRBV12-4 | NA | CASSLGQSYGYTF | TGTGCCAGCAGTTTAGGGCAGAGCTATGGCTACACCTTC
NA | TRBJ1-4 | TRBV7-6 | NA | CASSPDVGATNEKLFF | TGTGCCAGCAGCCCGGACGTTGGAGCAACTAATGAAAAACTGTTTTTT
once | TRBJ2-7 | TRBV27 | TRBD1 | CASIPPPGQGALEQYF | TGTGCCAGCATCCCCCCTCCGGGACAGGGGGCGTTGGAGCAGTACTTC
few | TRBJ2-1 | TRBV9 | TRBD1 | CASSASPGQGTGEQFF | TGTGCCAGCAGCGCGTCTCCGGGACAGGGGACGGGTGAGCAGTTCTTC
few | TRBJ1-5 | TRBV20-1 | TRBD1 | CSALHRGDQPQHF | TGCAGTGCCCTTCACAGGGGCGATCAGCCCCAGCATTTT
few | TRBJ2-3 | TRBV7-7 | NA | CASSLGSGRADTQYF | TGTGCTAGCAGCTTAGGCTCCGGCCGGGCAGATACGCAGTATTTT
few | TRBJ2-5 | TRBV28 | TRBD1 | CASSQTGTDQETQYF | TGTGCCAGCAGTCAAACCGGGACAGATCAAGAGACCCAGTACTTC
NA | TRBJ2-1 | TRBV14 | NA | CASSQAGGTTYNEQFF | TGTGCCAGCAGCCAAGCCGGCGGGACGACTTACAATGAGCAGTTCTTC
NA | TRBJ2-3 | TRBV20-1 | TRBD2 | CSASAGLAGALWPDTQYF | TGCAGTGCTAGTGCCGGACTAGCGGGAGCCCTGTGGCCAGATACGCAGTATTTT
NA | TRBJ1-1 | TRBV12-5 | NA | CVSGGGRWNTEAFF | TGTGTTAGTGGAGGAGGACGTTGGAACACTGAAGCTTTCTTT
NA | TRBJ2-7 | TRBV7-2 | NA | CASSSWDNSYEQYF | TGTGCCAGCAGTTCATGGGACAATTCCTACGAGCAGTACTTC
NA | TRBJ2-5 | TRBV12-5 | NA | CASGPTIGQQETQYF | TGTGCTAGTGGCCCTACTATTGGACAGCAAGAGACCCAGTACTTC
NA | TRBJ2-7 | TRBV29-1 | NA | CSVEEGREQYF | TGCAGCGTTGAAGAGGGGAGGGAGCAGTACTTC
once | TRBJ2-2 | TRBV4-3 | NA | CASSQSSKNTGELFF | TGCGCCAGCAGCCAAAGCTCAAAAAACACCGGGGAGCTGTTTTTT
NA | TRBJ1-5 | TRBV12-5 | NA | CASGLGHNQPQHF | TGTGCTAGTGGTTTGGGGCACAATCAGCCCCAGCATTTT
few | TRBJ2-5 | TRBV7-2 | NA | CASGDTPVETQYF | TGTGCCAGCGGGGACACTCCGGTAGAGACCCAGTACTTC
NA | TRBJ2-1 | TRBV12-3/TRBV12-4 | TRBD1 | CASSPHRGSYNEQFF | TGTGCCAGCAGTCCGCACAGGGGCTCATACAATGAGCAGTTCTTC
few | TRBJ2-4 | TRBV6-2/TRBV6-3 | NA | CASSYQTGGAQYF | TGTGCCAGCAGTTACCAGACAGGAGGCGCACAGTACTTC
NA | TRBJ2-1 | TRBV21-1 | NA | CASSKGWRSYNEQFF | TGTGCCAGCAGCAAGGGGTGGCGGAGTTACAATGAGCAGTTCTTC
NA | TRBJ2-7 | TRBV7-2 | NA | CASSLWGGQTYEQYF | TGTGCCAGCAGCTTATGGGGCGGACAGACCTACGAGCAGTACTTC
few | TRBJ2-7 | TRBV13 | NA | CASSLRDSVDYEQYF | TGTGCCAGCAGCTTAAGAGACAGCGTTGACTACGAGCAGTACTTC
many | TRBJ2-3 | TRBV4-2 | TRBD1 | CASSQGQGETDTQYF | TGTGCCAGCAGCCAGGGACAGGGGGAAACAGATACGCAGTATTTT
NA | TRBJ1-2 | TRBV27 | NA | CASSSGLPWGYTF | TGTGCCAGCAGTTCCGGGCTTCCATGGGGCTACACCTTC
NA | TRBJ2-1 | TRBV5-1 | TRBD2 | CASSSVLAGGKNEQFF | TGCGCCAGCAGCTCGGTTCTAGCGGGGGGGAAGAATGAGCAGTTCTTC
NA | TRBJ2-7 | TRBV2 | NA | CATQLGYPTEQYF | TGTGCCACCCAACTTGGCTACCCAACCGAGCAGTACTTC
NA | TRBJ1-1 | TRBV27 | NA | CASSLSPPNTEAFF | TGTGCCAGCAGTTTAAGTCCACCTAACACTGAAGCTTTCTTT
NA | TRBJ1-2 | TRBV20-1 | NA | CSALSPRGYGYTF | TGCAGTGCCCTCTCTCCCAGGGGATATGGCTACACCTTC
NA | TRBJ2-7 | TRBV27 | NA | CASNNRGGVEQYF | TGTGCCAGCAATAATCGAGGGGGAGTGGAGCAGTACTTC
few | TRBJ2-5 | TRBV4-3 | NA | CASSQDFTLGETQYF | TGCGCCAGCAGCCAAGATTTCACCCTGGGCGAGACCCAGTACTTC
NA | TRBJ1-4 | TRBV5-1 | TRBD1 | CASSTGTETATNEKLFF | TGCGCCAGCAGCACCGGGACAGAGACCGCAACTAATGAAAAACTGTTTTTT
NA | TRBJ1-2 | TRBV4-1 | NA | CASNPEALQDGYTF | TGCGCCAGCAACCCGGAGGCCCTGCAGGATGGCTACACCTTC
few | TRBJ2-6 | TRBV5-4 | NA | CASSLAEGSGANVLTF | TGTGCCAGCAGCTTGGCCGAGGGCTCTGGGGCCAACGTCCTGACTTTC
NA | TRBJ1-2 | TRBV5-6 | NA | CASSLEQGAIIGYTF | TGTGCCAGCAGCTTGGAGCAGGGCGCAATTATAGGCTACACCTTC
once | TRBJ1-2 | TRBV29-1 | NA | CSVDPGEGNYGYTF | TGCAGCGTTGACCCAGGGGAGGGTAACTATGGCTACACCTTC
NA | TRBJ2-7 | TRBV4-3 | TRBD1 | CASSQDAGGVYEQYF | TGCGCCAGCAGCCAAGATGCAGGGGGAGTTTACGAGCAGTACTTC
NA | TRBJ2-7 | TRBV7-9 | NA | CASSHTLSDYEQYF | TGTGCCAGCAGCCACACTCTATCCGACTACGAGCAGTACTTC
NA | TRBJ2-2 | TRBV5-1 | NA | CASSPLANLANTGELFF | TGCGCCAGCAGCCCCCTTGCAAACCTAGCGAACACCGGGGAGCTGTTTTTT
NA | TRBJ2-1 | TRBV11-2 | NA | CASSLGGASRYNEQFF | TGTGCCAGCAGCTTAGGGGGTGCGTCTCGCTACAATGAGCAGTTCTTC
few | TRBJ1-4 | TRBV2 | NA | CASSDPGVFF | TGTGCCAGCAGTGACCCAGGGGTGTTTTTT
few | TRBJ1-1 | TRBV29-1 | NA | CSVLGRMNTEAFF | TGCAGCGTGCTGGGACGGATGAACACTGAAGCTTTCTTT
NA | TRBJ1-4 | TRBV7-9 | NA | CASSPTSIGTNEKLFF | TGTGCCAGCAGCCCCACTTCGATAGGAACTAATGAAAAACTGTTTTTT
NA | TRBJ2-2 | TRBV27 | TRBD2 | CASSTSGYPGELFF | TGTGCCAGCAGTACTAGCGGTTACCCCGGGGAGCTGTTTTTT
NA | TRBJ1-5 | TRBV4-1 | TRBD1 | CASSQGQGILQPQHF | TGCGCCAGCAGCCAGGGACAGGGGATATTGCAGCCCCAGCATTTT
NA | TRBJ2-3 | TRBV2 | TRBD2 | CASSGERELSTDTQYF | TGTGCCAGCAGTGGCGAGCGGGAGCTTAGCACAGATACGCAGTATTTT
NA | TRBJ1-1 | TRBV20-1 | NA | CSRKGSGEAFF | TGCAGTCGAAAGGGATCCGGTGAAGCTTTCTTT
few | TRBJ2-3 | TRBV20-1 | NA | CSAGRTAEQDTQYF | TGCAGTGCCGGGCGGACAGCCGAGCAGGATACGCAGTATTTT
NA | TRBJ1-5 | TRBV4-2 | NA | CASSQTGRAQHF | TGTGCCAGCAGCCAAACGGGTCGGGCCCAGCATTTT
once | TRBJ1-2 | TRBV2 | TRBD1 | CASSEGDDRDYGYTF | TGTGCCAGCAGTGAAGGGGACGACAGGGACTATGGCTACACCTTC
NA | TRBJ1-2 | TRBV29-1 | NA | CSFAQGLGGYTF | TGCAGCTTTGCACAGGGCTTGGGTGGCTACACCTTC
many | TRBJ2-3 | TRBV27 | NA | CASNTGLADTQYF | TGTGCCAGCAACACAGGGTTAGCAGATACGCAGTATTTT
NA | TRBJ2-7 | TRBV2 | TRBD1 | CASWDRLEQYF | TGTGCCAGCTGGGACAGACTCGAGCAGTACTTC
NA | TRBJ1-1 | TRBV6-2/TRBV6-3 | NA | CASSYSEGWTEAFF | TGTGCCAGCAGTTACTCAGAGGGTTGGACTGAAGCTTTCTTT
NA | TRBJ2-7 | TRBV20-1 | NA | CSASRPKEGVYEQYF | TGCAGTGCTAGTAGACCCAAGGAGGGGGTGTACGAGCAGTACTTC
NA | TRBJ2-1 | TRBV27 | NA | CASSSTTGTNRHNEQFF | TGTGCCAGCAGCTCGACGACCGGGACAAACCGTCACAATGAGCAGTTCTTC